The 22 T cell receptor beta chains listed next were all sequenced from one sample in a study of shared clonotypes between healthy human individuals. Clones were sequenced by immunoSEQ multiplex PCR, and TCRdb holds only the in-frame ones, with some missing. This table has roughly 2 million clones, under 97% appearing once. The specimen was naive CD4+ T cells sorted from blood. Indicated subset: CD45RA+ positively selected. Source of these receptors: a man younger than 30 in good health.

The chain is built from TRBV7-2 and TRBJ2-5, with 7 bases that match TRBD2. Germline V gene lookup returns CDR1 SGHTA and CDR2 FQGNSA. The V segment lost 6 bases and the J segment 3 bases; nucleotides outside the gene matches: 13. CDR3 length equals 16 residues. The CDR3 reads CASSPDLGGGEETQYF. The CDR3 DNA reads as TGTGCCAGCAGTCCTGATTTGGGCGGGGGTGAAGAGACCCAGTACTTC.

V usage is TRBV10-3 and J usage is TRBJ2-2; a weak D match, TRBD2 (7 bases). The CDR3 runs 18 residues. V was shortened by 6 bases and J by 1 base, with 21 bases between the two germline ends. Germline V gene data show CDR1 as ENHRY and CDR2 as SYGVKD. In DNA, the CDR3 is TGTGCCATCAGGGTCGGGGGGCCCTATATTAAGAACACCGGGGAGCTGTTTTTT. As protein: CAIRVGGPYIKNTGELFF.

J is TRBJ2-3 and V is TRBV6-1; 8 nucleotides match TRBD2. There are 15 residues in the CDR3. J was trimmed by 2 bases and V by 8 bases; bases with no gene match: 9. Germline CDR1 and CDR2: MNHNS and SASEGT. CDR3: CASLTGGAHTDTQYF. The CDR3 DNA is TGTGCCAGCTTGACCGGGGGGGCGCACACAGATACGCAGTATTTT.

The chain employs TRBV27 and TRBJ2-1, with D possibly matching TRBD2 (6 bases). CDR1 and CDR2 (germline): MNHEY, SMNVEV (reference sequence). Trimming removed 4 bases at V and 6 bases at J, with 13 bases between. The length of the CDR3 is 14 residues. The CDR3, as DNA: TGTGCCAGCAGTTATCGCGGGGTGACCAATGAGCAGTTCTTC. Amino acid sequence: CASSYRGVTNEQFF.

To note about this clone: Other DNA sequences from this sample encode an identical CDR3 as well. The V and J genes are TRBV5-1 and TRBJ2-7, with D perhaps matching TRBD2 (5 bases). Germline CDR1 is SGHRS and CDR2 is YFSETQ. Trimming removed 4 bases at V and 3 bases at J, with 8 bases between. CDR3 length equals 12 residues. The CDR3 loop reads CASSPGSYEQYF. The DNA of the CDR3 is TGCGCCAGCAGCCCTGGGAGCTACGAGCAGTACTTC.

The chain links TRBV15 to TRBJ1-4; the D gene is possibly TRBD1 (6 bases). Germline CDR1 and CDR2: LNHNV and YYDKDF (reference sequence). V was pared by 1 base and J by 3 bases, with 6 bases between. The CDR3 extends over 14 amino acids. The CDR3 is CATSRAGANEKLFF. CDR3 coding DNA: TGTGCCACCAGCAGAGCAGGGGCTAATGAAAAACTGTTTTTT.

The rearrangement links TRBV27 to TRBJ1-6; no clear D. The CDR3 sequence is 12 residues long. V was cut by 2 bases and J by 10 bases, with 6 bases left in between. Germline CDR1 is MNHEY and CDR2 is SMNVEV (reference sequence). The CDR3: CASSLRESPLHF. In DNA form, the CDR3 reads TGTGCCAGCAGTTTACGAGAATCACCCCTCCACTTT.

This clone has just one count. This chain uses TRBV18 with TRBJ2-6; tentative D call: TRBD1 (5 bases). This CDR3 region has 16 residues. Per germline, CDR1 KGHSH and CDR2 LQKENI. The V end lost 6 bases, the J end lost 0 bases, and 12 bases lay between the germline ends. Written as DNA, the CDR3 is TGTGCCAGCTCTTCGACAGTTTACTCTGGGGCCAACGTCCTGACTTTC. Its translation is CASSSTVYSGANVLTF.

This clone was observed a few times. The same CDR3 is also encoded by other DNA sequences in this sample. V usage is TRBV5-1 and J usage is TRBJ2-3; D ambiguous. The CDR3 runs to 14 residues. V lost 0 bases and J lost 0, with 5 bases in between. CDR1 is SGHRS and CDR2 is YFSETQ in the germline V gene. The CDR3 DNA reads TGCGCCAGCAGCTTGGGGGCTAGCACAGATACGCAGTATTTT. This translates into CASSLGASTDTQYF.

The CDR3 here is CASGGQGNTEAFF. The CDR3 region has the DNA TGTGCCAGCGGGGGACAGGGGAACACTGAAGCTTTCTTT. V usage is TRBV28 and J usage is TRBJ1-1, with 9 positions matching TRBD1. CDR1 and CDR2 from the germline V gene are MDHEN and SYDVKM. The CDR3 has 13 amino acids. After removal of 8 bases from V and 1 base from J, the junction contained 2 bases not matched to a gene. Combining the CDR3 with reference TRBV28 and TRBJ1-1 gives the whole variable domain DVKVTQSSRYLVKRTGEKVFLECVQDMDHENMFWYRQDPGLGLRLIYFSYDVKMKEKGDIPEGYSVSREKKERFSLILESASTNQTSMYLCASGGQGNTEAFFGQGTRLTVV.

V is TRBV2 and J is TRBJ1-5; D call uncertain. CDR3 length equals 11 residues. Germline-derived CDR1 and CDR2 are SNHLY and FYNNEI. The V gene lost 6 bases and the J gene lost 4 bases, with 4 bases spanning the gap. The CDR3 region has the DNA TGTGCCAGCAGGGCGAATCAGCCCCAGCATTTT. This translates into CASRANQPQHF.

The chain is built from TRBV5-1 and TRBJ2-7, with D hard to call. Germline CDR1 and CDR2: SGHRS and YFSETQ. The CDR3 extends over 17 amino acids. V was clipped by 4 bases and J by 2 bases, with 22 bases between them. The CDR3 sequence: CASSPRPLLAGTYEQYF. CDR3 bases: TGCGCCAGCAGCCCGCGCCCCCTTCTGGCAGGAACCTACGAGCAGTACTTC. The full variable domain, completed using reference TRBV5-1 and TRBJ2-7, is KAGVTQTPRYLIKTRGQQVTLSCSPISGHRSVSWYQQTPGQGLQFLFEYFSETQRNKGNFPGRFSGRQFSNSRSEMNVSTLELGDSALYLCASSPRPLLAGTYEQYFGPGTRLTVT.

The chain employs TRBV7-9 and TRBJ1-4, with a possible D match to TRBD1 (6 bases). The CDR3 runs to 13 residues. Trimming stripped 7 bases from V and 5 bases from J, with 11 bases between. The germline CDR1 and CDR2 sequences are SEHNR and FQNEAQ (reference sequence). Here the CDR3 reads CASTRQVNEKLFF. The CDR3 DNA follows: TGTGCCAGCACCAGACAGGTGAATGAAAAACTGTTTTTT.

In DNA, the CDR3 is TGCGCCAGCAGCTTGGAACCAGGGGGAAACACTGAAGCTTTCTTT. Translating gives CASSLEPGGNTEAFF. V and J are TRBV5-1 and TRBJ1-1, with 7 bases lining up with TRBD1. The V gene end was trimmed by 0 bases and the J gene end by 2 bases; junction bases not matched to a gene: 4. CDR3 size: 15 residues. Germline V CDR1 and CDR2: SGHRS, YFSETQ.

Only one count was recorded for this clone. This chain connects TRBV2 to TRBJ2-7; a weak D match, TRBD1 (5 bases). CDR3 size: 15 residues. Germline V gene data show CDR1 as SNHLY and CDR2 as FYNNEI. The ends were cut back, 5 bases at V and 2 bases at J, with 16 bases in the middle. CDR3 nucleotides: TGTGCCAGCAGTCAAGGGGTAGTAGAGGCCTACGAGCAGTACTTC. It is translated as CASSQGVVEAYEQYF.

This chain uses TRBV6-5 with TRBJ2-5; D is undetermined. The CDR3 runs to 11 residues. Deletions cut 5 bases from V and 6 bases from J, with 7 bases between. CDR1 is MNHEY and CDR2 is SVGAGI in the germline V gene. For the CDR3, the DNA is TGTGCCAGCAGTGTAAAGCAGACCCAGTACTTC. It specifies CASSVKQTQYF.

The chain links TRBV19 to TRBJ2-3; 10 bases fit TRBD2. Germline lookup yields CDR1 LNHDA and CDR2 SQIVND (reference sequence). The CDR3 is 16 amino acids. V was pared by 7 bases and J by 3 bases, with 10 bases of the junction left unmatched. This CDR3 is CASNNPGTSVTDTQYF. The DNA for the CDR3 is TGTGCCAGTAATAATCCCGGGACTAGCGTAACAGATACGCAGTATTTT.

The chain carries TRBV6-4 and TRBJ1-5, with 8 bases aligning to TRBD1. The germline V gene encodes CDR1 MRHNA and CDR2 SNTAGT. V shed 3 bases and J 0 bases; nucleotides not matched to a gene: 1. The CDR3 covers 15 residues. CDR3 DNA sequence: TGTGCCAGCAGTGAACAGGGGGATAGCAATCAGCCCCAGCATTTT. Translation gives CASSEQGDSNQPQHF.

The chain carries TRBV25-1 and TRBJ1-4; D may be TRBD1 (5 bases). The CDR3 is made up of 13 amino acids. V lost 8 bases, J lost 5 bases, and 12 bases lay in between. Looked up from germline, CDR1 is MGHDK and CDR2 is SYGVNS. CDR3 region: CASEDTGNEKLFF. CDR3 nucleotides: TGTGCCAGCGAGGACACGGGGAATGAAAAACTGTTTTTT. The whole variable domain, filled in from reference TRBV25-1 and TRBJ1-4, reads EADIYQTPRYLVIGTGKKITLECSQTMGHDKMYWYQQDPGMELHLIHYSYGVNSTEKGDLSSESTVSRIRTEHFPLTLESARPSHTSQYLCASEDTGNEKLFFGSGTQLSVL.

The V and J genes are TRBV7-9 and TRBJ2-5; the D gene is possibly TRBD2 (5 bases). The germline V gene encodes CDR1 SEHNR and CDR2 FQNEAQ (reference sequence). The CDR3 contains 14 residues. Trimming removed 0 bases from V and 4 bases from J, with 9 bases in between. The CDR3 coding sequence is TGTGCCAGCAGCTTAGCGGGAGCATCAGAGACCCAGTACTTC. This translates into CASSLAGASETQYF.

The V gene is TRBV5-4, the J gene TRBJ1-1; 9 nucleotides line up with TRBD1. CDR1 is SGHNT and CDR2 is YYREEE in the germline V gene (reference sequence). The CDR3 loop spans 17 amino acids. V trimming: 2 bases; J trimming: 6 bases; junction bases outside the gene matches: 14. The CDR3 DNA reads as TGTGCCAGCAGCTTTGGGGGGGGACAGGGACTGAGGGCTGAAGCTTTCTTT. Protein sequence: CASSFGGGQGLRAEAFF.

This clone was detected only a few times. The chain has TRBV6-6 and TRBJ1-5; the D gene is possibly TRBD1 (5 bases). The CDR3 contains 15 residues. From germline, CDR1 is MNHNY and CDR2 SVGAGI (reference sequence). Trimming cost V 7 bases and J 0 bases, with 13 bases left between them. This chain's CDR3 is CASMNRDRSNQPQHF. Here the CDR3 DNA reads TGTGCCAGCATGAATAGGGACCGTAGCAATCAGCCCCAGCATTTT.